This T cell receptor (beta chain) was captured by sequencing in a study of cytomegalovirus exposure and HLA in healthy donors. At the level of the study: Among the 398 genotyped donors, less than 85% were placed in the Caucasian-associated ancestry cluster. Study results and limitations: As a later analysis showed, a missense DCLRE1C variant was linked to trimming of TCR beta V- and J-genes.

Researchers ran the PCR with 60 Vbeta and 13 Jbeta primers. In the study's own analysis: Later work found 65 million to 90 million unique TCR beta chains, with about 10 million shared. Method: immunoSEQ multiplex PCR; TCRdb's copy keeps in-frame clones and lacks some. V and J calls and clone size are as listed in that table; D and trimming were resolved from the DNA. Here the sample spans over 110,000 clones, over 65% being singletons. With respect to this clone: Its specificity is not known.

The CDR3 totals 15 residues. The trim removed 4 bases at V and 4 bases at J, leaving 4 bases unmatched. Germline V gene sequence: CDR1 SGHTA, CDR2 FQGTGA. The source of this sequence is a male donor in good health and CMV-seronegative. The chain links TRBV7-3 to TRBJ2-3; 11 bases agree with TRBD1. The source material was PBMCs. The CDR3 DNA sequence: TGTGCCAGCAGCTACGGGACAGGGGGGGCAGATACGCAGTATTTT. This sequence encodes CASSYGTGGADTQYF.